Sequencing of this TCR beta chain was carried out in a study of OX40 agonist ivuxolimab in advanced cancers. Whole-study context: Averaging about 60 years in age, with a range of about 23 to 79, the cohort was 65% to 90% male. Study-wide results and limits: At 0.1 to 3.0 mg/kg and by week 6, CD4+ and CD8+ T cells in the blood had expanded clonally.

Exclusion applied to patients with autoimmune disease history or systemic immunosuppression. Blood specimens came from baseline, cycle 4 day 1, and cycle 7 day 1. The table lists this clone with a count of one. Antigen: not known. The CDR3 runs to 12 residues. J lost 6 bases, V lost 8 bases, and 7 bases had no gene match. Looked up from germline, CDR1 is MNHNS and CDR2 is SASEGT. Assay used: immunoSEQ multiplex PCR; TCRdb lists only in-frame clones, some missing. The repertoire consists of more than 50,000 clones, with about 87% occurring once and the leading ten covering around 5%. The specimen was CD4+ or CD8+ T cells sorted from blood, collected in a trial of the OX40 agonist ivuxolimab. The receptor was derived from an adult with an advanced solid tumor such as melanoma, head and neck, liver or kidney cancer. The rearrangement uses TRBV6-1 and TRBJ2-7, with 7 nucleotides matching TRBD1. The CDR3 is CASQTGRTEQYF. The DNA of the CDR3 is TGTGCCAGCCAGACAGGGAGAACCGAGCAGTACTTC.